This is a list of T cell receptor beta chains from one sample in a study of blood T cell repertoires in COVID-19. Libraries were prepared by immunoSEQ multiplex PCR; TCRdb keeps only in-frame clonotypes and omits some of them. Of around 180,000 clones listed, about 87% are singletons. The specimen sequenced was peripheral blood. These receptors were taken from a woman younger than 45 with acute or convalescent COVID-19. Both conserved end residues are part of each CDR3. A D gene is named only where the DNA matches it firmly. The size field is filled for only some rows; it gives once, few, many or a size class.

>NA|TRBJ2-3|NA|TRBV7-2
TGTGCCAGCAGCTCTATCGAGGCGGATACGCAGTATTTT
CASSSIEADTQYF
>NA|TRBJ2-7|TRBD2|TRBV28
TGTGCCAGCGGATTTAGCGGGAGGGGGTACGAGCAGTACTTC
CASGFSGRGYEQYF
>NA|TRBJ2-4|NA|TRBV19
TGTGCCAGTAGTATCTCCGGAGTTCGAGCCAAAAACATTCAGTACTTC
CASSISGVRAKNIQYF
>NA|TRBJ2-7|NA|TRBV6-6
TGTGCCAGCAGTTACGAAGGGGCCTTTTACGAGCAGTACTTC
CASSYEGAFYEQYF
>NA|TRBJ2-4|NA|TRBV5-4
TGTGCCAGCAGCCCAACGCGGGGAGCACCAAACATTCAGTACTTC
CASSPTRGAPNIQYF
>NA|TRBJ2-1|NA|TRBV6-6
TGTGCCAGCAGGAGACTAGTCCATGAGCAGTTCTTC
CASRRLVHEQFF
>NA|TRBJ2-7|NA|TRBV5-6
TGTGCCAGCACCGACAGATACTTC
CASTDRYF
>once|TRBJ2-5|NA|TRBV18
TGTGCCAGCTCACAGGGGGTCCGGGAGACCCAGTACTTC
CASSQGVRETQYF
>NA|TRBJ2-1|NA|TRBV2
TGTGCCAGCAGTGAGATGGTAGCGGCCTCTACTGAGCAGTTCTTC
CASSEMVAASTEQFF
>NA|TRBJ2-7|TRBD2|TRBV7-9
TGTGCCATCCCGGGACTAGCGGGAAACGAGCAGTACTTC
CAIPGLAGNEQYF
>NA|TRBJ1-1|NA|TRBV18
TGTGCCAGCTCAGATACAAAGCGCGGGAACACTGAAGCTTTCTTT
CASSDTKRGNTEAFF
>NA|TRBJ1-2|TRBD1|TRBV5-6
TGTGCCAGCAGCTTGTGGCAGGGGGATTATGGCTACACCTTC
CASSLWQGDYGYTF
>once|TRBJ2-5|NA|TRBV30
TGTGCCTGGAGTGTACTAGTACTAGAGACCCAGTACTTC
CAWSVLVLETQYF
>once|TRBJ1-3|TRBD1|TRBV10-3
TGTGCCATCAAGGGCCCAGGGGGAGGAAACACCATATATTTT
CAIKGPGGGNTIYF
>NA|TRBJ2-1|TRBD2|TRBV2
TGTGCCAGCCTAGCGGGCGAGCAGTTCTTC
CASLAGEQFF
>NA|TRBJ2-7|NA|TRBV18
TGTGCCAGCTCAGCCCAGGGTAGCTCCTACGAGCAGTACTTC
CASSAQGSSYEQYF
>NA|TRBJ2-6|NA|TRBV6-1
TGTGCCAGCAGTGAACATGGGGCCAACGTCCTGACTTTC
CASSEHGANVLTF
>NA|TRBJ2-1|NA|TRBV24-1
TGTGCCACCAGTGAGGTTACACCGGGATCATCTCCGAGAAACAATGAGCAGTTCTTC
CATSEVTPGSSPRNNEQFF
>NA|TRBJ1-6|NA|TRBV12-5
TGTGCTAGTGGTTTGGCCGGGGGCTCCTATAATTCACCCCTCCACTTT
CASGLAGGSYNSPLHF
>NA|TRBJ2-1|TRBD2|TRBV5-1
TGCGCCAGCAGTCCGGGGGCGGGAGGGCCTAGTGAGCAGTTCTTC
CASSPGAGGPSEQFF
>NA|TRBJ1-1|TRBD1|TRBV5-5
TGTGCCAGCAGCTTGGGGATTGTCGGACAGGGGGTTTTGGGCACTGAAGCTTTCTTT
CASSLGIVGQGVLGTEAFF
>NA|TRBJ2-7|NA|TRBV15
TGTGCCACCAGCAGAGATTATAGCTCCTACGAGCAGTACTTC
CATSRDYSSYEQYF
>once|TRBJ1-1|TRBD1|TRBV28
TGTGCCAGCAGCCAACCGTCCGGGACAGGGGAAGCTTTCTTT
CASSQPSGTGEAFF
>NA|TRBJ2-1|NA|TRBV11-2
TGTGCCAGCAGCTTAGGAGGTCTCCTGGTCAATGAGCAGTTCTTC
CASSLGGLLVNEQFF
>NA|TRBJ1-5|NA|TRBV6-4
TGTGCCAGCAGTGACGGAGCCGGCAATCAGCCCCAGCATTTT
CASSDGAGNQPQHF
>NA|TRBJ2-1|NA|TRBV4-1
TGCGCCAGCAGCCAAGCCCCCACCGGTGGCTCCTACAATGAGCAGTTCTTC
CASSQAPTGGSYNEQFF
>few|TRBJ1-1|NA|TRBV7-9
TGTGCCAGCAGCTTACAGGAGGACACTGAAGCTTTCTTT
CASSLQEDTEAFF
>NA|TRBJ2-5|TRBD2|TRBV19
TGTGCCAGTAGTATCAAGGGAGGGAGGCAAGAGACCCAGTACTTC
CASSIKGGRQETQYF
>NA|TRBJ2-7|NA|TRBV3-1/TRBV3-2
TGTGCCAGCAGCGTAAGAGGAACCCACGAGCAGTACTTC
CASSVRGTHEQYF
>NA|TRBJ2-7|TRBD1|TRBV5-1
TGCGCCAGCAGCTTCACAGGGGCGAGCTCCTACGAGCAGTACTTC
CASSFTGASSYEQYF
>NA|TRBJ1-4|TRBD1|TRBV3-1/TRBV3-2
TGTGCCAGCAGCTCAAACAGGGGTGGTAATGAAAAACTGTTTTTT
CASSSNRGGNEKLFF
>NA|TRBJ2-5|TRBD2|TRBV18
TGTGCCAGCTCACCACCTAGCGGGAATCTTGAGACCCAGTACTTC
CASSPPSGNLETQYF
>NA|TRBJ2-1|TRBD2|TRBV7-9
TGTGCCAGCAGCTCCCCTTGGGGCGGGAGTGCCGACAATGAGCAGTTCTTC
CASSSPWGGSADNEQFF
>NA|TRBJ2-1|TRBD1|TRBV19
TGTGCCAGTAGGGGGACAGGGGGGGAAAATGAGCAGTTCTTC
CASRGTGGENEQFF
>NA|TRBJ1-2|NA|TRBV4-2
TGTGCCAGCAGCCCCATTGCGCGGGCTGCGGATTCCTATGGCTACACCTTC
CASSPIARAADSYGYTF
>few|TRBJ1-1|NA|TRBV5-4
TGTGCCAGCAGCTTGCTCGGGGGGATGAACACTGAAGCTTTCTTT
CASSLLGGMNTEAFF
>few|TRBJ1-1|TRBD1|TRBV29-1
TGCAGCGTTTACCAGGGGGCTGGGGGGACTGAAGCTTTCTTT
CSVYQGAGGTEAFF
>NA|TRBJ1-2|NA|TRBV28
TGTGCCAGCAGTTTCGTGGCAGGGCTAAACCTCGACGTCTACACCTTC
CASSFVAGLNLDVYTF
>NA|TRBJ2-7|TRBD1|TRBV7-6
TGTGCCAGCAGACCTGGGACAGGGACCTACGAGCAGTACTTC
CASRPGTGTYEQYF
>few|TRBJ1-2|NA|TRBV2
TGTGCCAGCAGTGAGGTAGACATGGATGGCTACACCTTC
CASSEVDMDGYTF
>NA|TRBJ2-1|NA|TRBV28
TGTGCCAGCAGTTTACGGCCGATGGGGACATATGAGCAGTTCTTC
CASSLRPMGTYEQFF
>NA|TRBJ1-2|TRBD1|TRBV9
TGTGCCAGCAGCGTAGATCGCGGCAGGGGGCTTGGCTACACCTTC
CASSVDRGRGLGYTF
>NA|TRBJ2-1|NA|TRBV15
TGTGCCACCAGCAACTCTATCCGACTCTTCGGGAGCGGTGAGCAGTTCTTC
CATSNSIRLFGSGEQFF
>few|TRBJ1-2|NA|TRBV6-1
TGTGCCAGCAGTGAAAACGCAGGCGCAGGCTACACCTTC
CASSENAGAGYTF
>NA|TRBJ1-2|TRBD1|TRBV14
TGTGCCAGCAGCCAAGATACGGGACAGCCCTATGGCTACACCTTC
CASSQDTGQPYGYTF
>NA|TRBJ2-2|NA|TRBV6-6
TGTGCCAGCAGATTAGAGGTCGGGGAGCTGTTTTTT
CASRLEVGELFF
>NA|TRBJ2-1|TRBD2|TRBV2
TGTGCCAGCATCTGGCGGGAGAGAAATGAGCAGTTCTTC
CASIWRERNEQFF
>NA|TRBJ2-3|TRBD2|TRBV2
TGTGCCAGTGGGGACTACTTACGAGATACGCAGTATTTT
CASGDYLRDTQYF
>few|TRBJ2-1|NA|TRBV29-1
TGCAGCGTCCTCCAGACAGGGCAGTTCTTC
CSVLQTGQFF
>NA|TRBJ2-7|NA|TRBV20-1
TGCAGTGCTGGGAGCTCCTACGAGCAGTACTTC
CSAGSSYEQYF